Listed here are 13 T cell receptor beta chains from one sample, sequenced in a study of shared clonotypes between healthy human individuals. Here immunoSEQ multiplex PCR was the method, and the copy in TCRdb shows in-frame clones only, minus some. The table lists roughly 700,000 clones, approximately 74% of them singletons. Specimen: memory CD4+ T cells sorted from blood. Subset specified: CD45RA-negative fraction. The receptors were gathered from a woman aged 30 to 39 in good health.

J is TRBJ1-5 and V is TRBV11-2; 9 bases agree with TRBD1. V dropped 2 bases and J dropped 7; count of bases not matched to a gene: 3. The CDR3 sequence is 14 residues long. Germline lookup yields CDR1 SGHAT and CDR2 FQNNGV. The CDR3 bases are TGTGCCAGCAGCTTAACAGGGGGCATGCAGCCCCAGCATTTT. Its protein product is CASSLTGGMQPQHF.

This clone was counted only a few times. The chain couples TRBV6-6 to TRBJ1-5; D perhaps matches TRBD1 (5 bases). The ends were cut back, 7 bases at V and 4 bases at J, with 14 bases in the middle. The germline V gene has CDR1 MNHNY and CDR2 SVGAGI (reference sequence). The CDR3 is made up of 14 amino acids. This CDR3 reads CASTLQGPNQPQHF. CDR3 bases: TGTGCCAGCACCCTTCAGGGTCCAAATCAGCCCCAGCATTTT.

The count of this clone is one. V is TRBV7-2 and J is TRBJ1-1; 11 positions match TRBD1. Germline trimming cut 4 bases from V and 3 bases from J; bases unmatched to any gene: 4. CDR3 length equals 15 residues. Per germline, CDR1 SGHTA and CDR2 FQGNSA. The CDR3 bases are TGTGCCAGCAGCTGGACAGGGGGCCCGGACACTGAAGCTTTCTTT. Protein sequence: CASSWTGGPDTEAFF.

J is TRBJ2-1 and V is TRBV5-1, with 8 nucleotides matching TRBD2. Trimming took 10 bases from V and 8 from J; bases not matched to a gene: 14. This CDR3 spans 14 amino acids. The germline V gene encodes CDR1 SGHRS and CDR2 YFSETQ. This CDR3 is CACGGAGVADEQFF. CDR3 nucleotides: TGCGCCTGCGGGGGAGCGGGAGTGGCTGATGAGCAGTTCTTC.

The table lists this clone with a few counts. The rearrangement links TRBV28 to TRBJ2-1; 10 bases map to TRBD2. After removal of 6 bases from V and 7 bases from J, the junction contained 12 bases not matched to a gene. CDR3 length equals 16 residues. Germline values: CDR1 MDHEN, CDR2 SYDVKM. CDR3 DNA: TGTGCCAGCAGCCGGGCTAGCGGGAGAATGTTGAATGAGCAGTTCTTC. Translating gives CASSRASGRMLNEQFF.

This clone was counted between two and nine times. The rearrangement uses TRBV11-2 and TRBJ1-3; no reliable D call. The germline CDR1 and CDR2 sequences are SGHAT and FQNNGV. The length of the CDR3 is 13 residues. With 6 bases removed from V and 3 bases from J, the gap between germline ends came to 9 bases. The chain's CDR3 is CASRIDGGNTIYF. The CDR3 region has the DNA TGTGCCAGCAGGATTGACGGTGGAAACACCATATATTTT.

The chain couples TRBV2 to TRBJ2-5; D may be TRBD2 (6 bases). The germline CDR1 and CDR2 sequences are SNHLY and FYNNEI. Trimming took off 6 bases at V and 4 bases at J, with 9 bases between the two ends. The CDR3 sequence is 12 residues long. The DNA of the CDR3 is TGTGCCAGCAGACGGGACTCAGAGACCCAGTACTTC. Its protein product is CASRRDSETQYF.

This clone was detected once. Other DNA sequences in the sample encode the same CDR3. The rearrangement links TRBV2 to TRBJ1-1, with a possible D match to TRBD1 (6 bases). CDR3 length: 14 residues. CDR1 SNHLY and CDR2 FYNNEI come from the germline V gene. V lost 5 bases, J lost 1 base, and 11 bases lay in between. As DNA, the CDR3 is TGTGCCAGCAGTCCCTGGACAGCGAACACTGAAGCTTTCTTT. This encodes CASSPWTANTEAFF.

This chain connects TRBV7-8 to TRBJ1-5; tentative D call: TRBD1 (6 bases). Trimming cost V 2 bases and J 0 bases, with 11 bases left between them. The CDR3 consists of 16 residues. Germline V gives CDR1 SGHVS, CDR2 FQNEAQ. CDR3 in DNA: TGTGCCAGCAGCTTATCAGGGGTCGATAGCAATCAGCCCCAGCATTTT. It is translated as CASSLSGVDSNQPQHF. The full variable domain, with the rest looked up from reference TRBV7-8 and TRBJ1-5, is GAGVSQSPRYKVAKRGQDVALRCDPISGHVSLFWYQQALGQGPEFLTYFQNEAQLDKSGLPSDRFFAERPEGSVSTLKIQRTQQEDSAVYLCASSLSGVDSNQPQHFGDGTRLSIL.

This clone was observed a few times. This sequence joins TRBV27 and TRBJ2-1; TRBD2 agrees at 12 bases. The V segment lost 4 bases and the J segment 1 base; nucleotides outside the gene matches: 14. Germline CDR1 and CDR2: MNHEY and SMNVEV (reference sequence). This CDR3 region has 20 residues. DNA of the CDR3: TGTGCCAGCAGTTCTAACCTCGGACTAGCGGGAAAAGTTTCCTACAATGAGCAGTTCTTC. Protein product: CASSSNLGLAGKVSYNEQFF.

The CDR3 loop reads CASRRQGSTEAFF. The CDR3 nucleotides read TGTGCCAGTAGGAGACAGGGATCCACTGAAGCTTTCTTT. The chain recombines TRBV13 with TRBJ1-1; 7 bases line up with TRBD1. Germline CDR1 and CDR2: PRHDT and FYEKMQ (reference sequence). The CDR3 contains 13 residues. J lost 4 bases, V lost 9 bases, and 8 bases had no gene match.

This clone was found a few times. The chain has TRBV19 and TRBJ2-3; no clear D. The ends were cut back, 8 bases at V and 3 bases at J, with 15 bases in the middle. Looked up from germline, CDR1 is LNHDA and CDR2 is SQIVND (reference sequence). The CDR3 has 14 amino acids. Here the CDR3 DNA reads TGTGCCAGTTCCCCCAACCTCGCGACAGATACGCAGTATTTT. Translated: CASSPNLATDTQYF.

Points on this clone: In the same sample, other DNA sequences code for this CDR3. The genes are TRBV5-1 and TRBJ1-1; 8 nucleotides align to TRBD1. The CDR3 spans 14 residues. J was trimmed by 5 bases and V by 4 bases; bases with no gene match: 7. Germline CDR1 is SGHRS and CDR2 is YFSETQ. The CDR3, as DNA: TGCGCCAGCAGCCCGCAGGGGGCGGCGACTGAAGCTTTCTTT. This sequence encodes CASSPQGAATEAFF.